The TCR beta chain described here comes from a study of cytomegalovirus exposure and HLA in healthy donors. Findings of the study overall: For most TCR beta V segments, an earlier analysis put the productive rate at about 87% or about 30% of the time.

This CDR3 contains 16 residues. The J segment lost 3 bases and the V segment lost 0 bases, leaving 6 bases of the junction unmatched. Germline V gene lookup returns CDR1 SGHRS and CDR2 YFSETQ. Note on this clone: Its antigen is as yet unknown.

PCR primers comprised 60 Vbeta and 13 Jbeta primers. Assay: immunoSEQ multiplex PCR; the TCRdb copy retains only in-frame clones and omits some. The table lists about 130,000 clones, more than 70% of them singletons, with 2.5% to 3.5% in the top ten. The source is a man aged 35 to 55 in good health and CMV-seronegative. The rearrangement joins TRBV5-1 to TRBJ2-7; 10 nucleotides align to TRBD2. Source material: PBMCs. The CDR3: CASSLDWASGSYEQYF. CDR3 in DNA: TGCGCCAGCAGCTTGGATTGGGCTAGCGGGAGCTACGAGCAGTACTTC. Complete variable domain (other parts from reference TRBV5-1 and TRBJ2-7): KAGVTQTPRYLIKTRGQQVTLSCSPISGHRSVSWYQQTPGQGLQFLFEYFSETQRNKGNFPGRFSGRQFSNSRSEMNVSTLELGDSALYLCASSLDWASGSYEQYFGPGTRLTVT.